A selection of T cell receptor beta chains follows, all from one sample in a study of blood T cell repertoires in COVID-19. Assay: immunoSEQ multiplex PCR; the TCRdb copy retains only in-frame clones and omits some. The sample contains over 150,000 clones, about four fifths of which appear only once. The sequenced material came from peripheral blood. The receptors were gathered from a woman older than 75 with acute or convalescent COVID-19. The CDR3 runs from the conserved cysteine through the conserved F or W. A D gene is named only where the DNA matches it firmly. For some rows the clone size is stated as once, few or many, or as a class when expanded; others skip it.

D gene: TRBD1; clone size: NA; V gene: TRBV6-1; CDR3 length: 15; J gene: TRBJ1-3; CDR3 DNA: TGTGCCAGCAGTGAACCGGGACAGGGACCAAACACCATATATTTT; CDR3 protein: CASSEPGQGPNTIYF
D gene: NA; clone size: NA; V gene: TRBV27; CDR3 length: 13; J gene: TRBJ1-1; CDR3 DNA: TGTGCCAGCAGAGAGGCCGGGAACACTGAAGCTTTCTTT; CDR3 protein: CASREAGNTEAFF
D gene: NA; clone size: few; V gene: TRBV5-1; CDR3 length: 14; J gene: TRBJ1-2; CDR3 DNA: TGCGCCAGCAGCTTGGCCCTGGGGGGAGAGGGCTACACCTTC; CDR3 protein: CASSLALGGEGYTF
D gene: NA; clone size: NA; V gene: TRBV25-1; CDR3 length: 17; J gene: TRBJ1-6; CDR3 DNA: TGTGCCAGCAGTCGTAATCGCGGGAGCTCCTATAATTCACCCCTCCACTTT; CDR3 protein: CASSRNRGSSYNSPLHF
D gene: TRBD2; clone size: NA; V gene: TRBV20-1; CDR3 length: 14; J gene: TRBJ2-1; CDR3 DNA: TGCAGTGCTAGTCTAGCGGGGGGTTACAATGAGCAGTTCTTC; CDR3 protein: CSASLAGGYNEQFF
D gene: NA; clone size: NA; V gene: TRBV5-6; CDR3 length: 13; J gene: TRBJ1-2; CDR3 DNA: TGTGCCAGCAGCTCGCTAGGGGATGCTGGCTACACCTTC; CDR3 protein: CASSSLGDAGYTF
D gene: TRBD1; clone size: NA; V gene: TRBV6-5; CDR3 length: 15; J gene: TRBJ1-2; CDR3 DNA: TGTGCCAGCAGGACCGGGACAGGGGGGATCTATGGCTACACCTTC; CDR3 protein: CASRTGTGGIYGYTF
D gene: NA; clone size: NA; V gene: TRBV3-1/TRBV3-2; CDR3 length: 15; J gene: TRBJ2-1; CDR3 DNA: TGTGCCAGCAGCCGGATGCAGGGAGGCCGCAATGAGCAGTTCTTC; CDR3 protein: CASSRMQGGRNEQFF
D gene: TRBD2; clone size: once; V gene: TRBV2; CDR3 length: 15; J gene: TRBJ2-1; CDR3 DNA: TGTGCCAGCAGTGAAGTTCGGACTAGCACCAATGAGCAGTTCTTC; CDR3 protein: CASSEVRTSTNEQFF
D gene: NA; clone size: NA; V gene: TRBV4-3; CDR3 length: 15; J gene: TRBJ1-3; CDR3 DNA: TGCGCCAGCAGCCAAGTCGGGGGACCTGGAAACACCATATATTTT; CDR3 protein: CASSQVGGPGNTIYF
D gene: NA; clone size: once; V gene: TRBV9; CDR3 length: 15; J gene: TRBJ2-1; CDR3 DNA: TGTGCCAGCAGCGTAGCTAGCTCGACCTACAATGAGCAGTTCTTC; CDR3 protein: CASSVASSTYNEQFF
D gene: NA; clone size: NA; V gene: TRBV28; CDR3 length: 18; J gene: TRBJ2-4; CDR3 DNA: TGTGCCAGCAGTCCCCAAGGGGGGGGCCCCGCCCCCAAAAACATTCAGTACTTC; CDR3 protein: CASSPQGGGPAPKNIQYF
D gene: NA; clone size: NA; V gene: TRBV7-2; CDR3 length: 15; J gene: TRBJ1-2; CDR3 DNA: TGTGCCAGCAGCTCCCAGTTAACAGCTAACTATGGCTACACCTTC; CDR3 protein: CASSSQLTANYGYTF
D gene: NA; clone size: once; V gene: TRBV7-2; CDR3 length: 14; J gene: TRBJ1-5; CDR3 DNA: TGTGCCAGCAGCTTAGGCGGGTCAGGACAGCCCCAGCATTTT; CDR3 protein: CASSLGGSGQPQHF
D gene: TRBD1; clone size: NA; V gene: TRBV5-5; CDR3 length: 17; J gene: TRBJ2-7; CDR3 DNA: TGTGCCAGCAGCCCCCGGGGTTTCGACAGGGTTCACTACGAGCAGTACTTC; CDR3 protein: CASSPRGFDRVHYEQYF
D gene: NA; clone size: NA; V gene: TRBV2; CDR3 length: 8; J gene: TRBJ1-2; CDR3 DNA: TGTGCCAGCAGTGTGGCCAGCTTC; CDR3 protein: CASSVASF
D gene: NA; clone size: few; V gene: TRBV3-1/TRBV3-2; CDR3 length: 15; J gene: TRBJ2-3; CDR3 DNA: TGTGCCAGCAGCCCGGCGGGACGTAGCACAGATACGCAGTATTTT; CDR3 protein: CASSPAGRSTDTQYF
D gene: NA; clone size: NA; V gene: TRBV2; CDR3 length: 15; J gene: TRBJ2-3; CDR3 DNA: TGTGCCAGCAGACCCTCAGGGGTTAGCACAGATACGCAGTATTTT; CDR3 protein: CASRPSGVSTDTQYF
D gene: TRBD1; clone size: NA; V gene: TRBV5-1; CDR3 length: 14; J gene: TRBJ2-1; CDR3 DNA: TGCGCCAGCAGCTTGGGACAGGGAGCCAATGAGCAGTTCTTC; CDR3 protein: CASSLGQGANEQFF
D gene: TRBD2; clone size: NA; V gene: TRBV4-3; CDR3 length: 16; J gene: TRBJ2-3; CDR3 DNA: TGCGCCAGCAGCCAAGATACCGCGGGAGGCCCAAATACGCAGTATTTT; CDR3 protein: CASSQDTAGGPNTQYF
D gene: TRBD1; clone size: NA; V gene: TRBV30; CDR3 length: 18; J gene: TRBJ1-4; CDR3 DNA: TGTGCCTGGAGTGTATGGCCGGGACAGGGGCCATCAGGTGAAAAACTGTTTTTT; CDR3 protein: CAWSVWPGQGPSGEKLFF
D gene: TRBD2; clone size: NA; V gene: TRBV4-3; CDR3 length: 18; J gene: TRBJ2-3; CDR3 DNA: TGCGCCAGCAGCCAAGACCCCACCCCTAGCGGGGGGGGTGATACGCAGTATTTT; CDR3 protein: CASSQDPTPSGGGDTQYF
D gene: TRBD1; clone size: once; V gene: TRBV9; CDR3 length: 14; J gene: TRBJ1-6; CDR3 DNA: TGTGCCAGCAGCGCGGGGACAGCAAATTCACCCCTCCACTTT; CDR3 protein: CASSAGTANSPLHF
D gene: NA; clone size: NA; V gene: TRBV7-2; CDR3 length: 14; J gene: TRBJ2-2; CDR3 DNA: TGTGCCAGCAGCCCCCTACGTAACACCGGGGAGCTGTTTTTT; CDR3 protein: CASSPLRNTGELFF
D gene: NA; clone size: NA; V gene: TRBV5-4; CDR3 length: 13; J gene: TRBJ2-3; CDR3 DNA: TGTGCCAGCAGCCAGGGGTCCACAGATACGCAGTATTTT; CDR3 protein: CASSQGSTDTQYF
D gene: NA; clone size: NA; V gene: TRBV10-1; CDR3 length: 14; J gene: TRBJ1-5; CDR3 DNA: TGCGCCAGCAGTGAGTCGAGGTCACAACAGCCCCAGCATTTT; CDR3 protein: CASSESRSQQPQHF
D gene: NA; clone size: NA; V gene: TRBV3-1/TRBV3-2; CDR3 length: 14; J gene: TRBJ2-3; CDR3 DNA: TGTGCCAGCAGCCAAGGGATTCCTAGTGGTACGCAGTATTTT; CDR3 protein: CASSQGIPSGTQYF
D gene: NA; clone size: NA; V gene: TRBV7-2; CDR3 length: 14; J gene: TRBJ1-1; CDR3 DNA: TGTGCCAGCAGCCAACAGGGTAGAAGCACTGAAGCTTTCTTT; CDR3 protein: CASSQQGRSTEAFF
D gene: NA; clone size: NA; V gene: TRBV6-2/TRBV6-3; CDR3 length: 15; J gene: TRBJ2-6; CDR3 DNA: TGTGCCAGCAGCCACATCTCCTCTGGGGCCAACGTCCTGACTTTC; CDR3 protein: CASSHISSGANVLTF
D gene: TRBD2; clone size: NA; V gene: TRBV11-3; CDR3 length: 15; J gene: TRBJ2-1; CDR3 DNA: TGTGCCAGCAGCCCTGGGGGTAGCGGGGTTGGTGAGCAGTTCTTC; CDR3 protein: CASSPGGSGVGEQFF
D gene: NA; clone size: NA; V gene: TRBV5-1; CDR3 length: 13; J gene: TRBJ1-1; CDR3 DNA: TGCGCCAGCAGCTTAGGCAGGGTCGGTGAAGCTTTCTTT; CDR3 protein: CASSLGRVGEAFF
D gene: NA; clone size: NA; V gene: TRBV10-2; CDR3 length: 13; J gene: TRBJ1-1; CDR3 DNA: TGCGCCAGCAGGATACAGGCGAACACTGAAGCTTTCTTT; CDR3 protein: CASRIQANTEAFF
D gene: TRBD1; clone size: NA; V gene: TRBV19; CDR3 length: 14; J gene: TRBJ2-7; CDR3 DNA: TGTGCCAGTAGTATCCTCGGCAGGGGGTTTGAGCAGTACTTC; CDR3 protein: CASSILGRGFEQYF
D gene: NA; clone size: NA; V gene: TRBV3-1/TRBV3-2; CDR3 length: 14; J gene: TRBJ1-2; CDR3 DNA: TGTGCCAGCAGCCCCCAACCTCGGGACTATGGCTACACCTTC; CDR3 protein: CASSPQPRDYGYTF
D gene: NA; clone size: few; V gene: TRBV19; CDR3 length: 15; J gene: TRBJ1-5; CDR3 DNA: TGTGCCAGTAGTATAGATGGGGAGGGGCTGGGTCCCCAGCATTTT; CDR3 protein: CASSIDGEGLGPQHF
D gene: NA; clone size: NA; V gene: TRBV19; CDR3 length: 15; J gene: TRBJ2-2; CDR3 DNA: TGTGCCAGTAAGAGGCAGGGGGACTTCACCGGGGAGCTGTTTTTT; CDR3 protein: CASKRQGDFTGELFF
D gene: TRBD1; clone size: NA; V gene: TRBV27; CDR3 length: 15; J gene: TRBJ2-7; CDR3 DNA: TGTGCCAGCAGTCCTCGACCGACAGGGACGAGCGAGCAGTACTTC; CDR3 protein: CASSPRPTGTSEQYF
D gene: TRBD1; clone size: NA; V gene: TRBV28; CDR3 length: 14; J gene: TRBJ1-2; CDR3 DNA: TGTGCCAGCAGTTTACCAACAGGGGTCTATGGCTACACCTTC; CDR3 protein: CASSLPTGVYGYTF
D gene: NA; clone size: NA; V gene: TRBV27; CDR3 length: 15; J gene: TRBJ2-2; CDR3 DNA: TGTGCCAGCAGTTCCGCCCCAACCCCGGGCGGGGAGCTGTTTTTT; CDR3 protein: CASSSAPTPGGELFF
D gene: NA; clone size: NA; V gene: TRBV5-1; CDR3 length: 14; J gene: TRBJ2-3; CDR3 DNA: TGCGCCAGCAGCTGGAAGGAGGGGTCAGATACGCAGTATTTT; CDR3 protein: CASSWKEGSDTQYF
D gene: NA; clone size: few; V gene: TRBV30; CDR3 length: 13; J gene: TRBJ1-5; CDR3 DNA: TGTGCCTGGAGTGCTCGGACTAATCAGCCCCAGCATTTT; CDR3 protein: CAWSARTNQPQHF